These 5 T cell receptor beta chains came from one sample sequenced in a study of T cell repertoires in cytomegalovirus infection. In TCRdb, the reads were re-called with MiXCR into one record per CDR3 protein. This sample has approximately 910,000 distinct CDR3 sequences, with 30% to 40% found just once. These receptors have no known antigen. The sequencing here drew on cultured CD8+ T cells from PBMCs, taken from culture after CMV antigen stimulation. The receptors stem from a human donor in good health (CMV status not recorded). Some clones in this sample may be carry-over from other donors' samples.

Of note for this clonotype: Germline and junction disagree at one end, which may indicate a read error. The V and J genes are TRBV4-1 and TRBJ1-2, with 9 bases lining up with TRBD1. CDR1 is MGHRA and CDR2 is YSYEKL in the germline V gene. The CDR3 consists of 15 residues. The CDR3 DNA is TGTGCCAGCAGTTCGACAGGGGGTTTTTCTGATGGCTACACCTTC. Translation gives CASSSTGGFSDGYTF.

The table lists this clonotype with many counts. The rearrangement links TRBV4-1 to TRBJ2-6; 11 bases are a match to TRBD1. Per germline, CDR1 MGHRA and CDR2 YSYEKL. J lost 3 bases, V lost 1 base, and 5 bases had no gene match. The CDR3 extends over 18 amino acids. CDR3 in amino acids: CASSQVRTGGYGANVLTF. DNA for the CDR3: TGCGCCAGCAGCCAAGTCCGGACAGGGGGCTATGGGGCCAACGTCCTGACTTTC.

A few counts support this clonotype. The chain links TRBV7-9 to TRBJ1-1; no clear D gene. This CDR3 is 15 amino acids long. From germline, CDR1 is SEHNR and CDR2 FQNEAQ (reference sequence). Trimming removed 0 bases from V and 2 bases from J, with 10 bases in between. This CDR3 is CASSLAAGPNTEAFF. The CDR3 bases are TGTGCCAGCAGCTTAGCGGCAGGACCTAACACTGAAGCTTTCTTT.

The genes are TRBV24-1 and TRBJ1-5; D might be TRBD1 (6 bases). V was cut by 7 bases and J by 5 bases, with 14 bases left in between. The germline V gene has CDR1 KGHDR and CDR2 SFDVKD. The CDR3 has 14 amino acids. CDR3 sequence (DNA): TGTGCCACCAGGGGGGCTGGGGGCGATCAGCCCCAGCATTTT. Amino acids: CATRGAGGDQPQHF.

The rearrangement links TRBV29-1 to TRBJ2-7; 12 nucleotides line up with TRBD1. This CDR3 comprises 13 residues. V dropped 4 bases and J dropped 6; count of bases not matched to a gene: 4. From germline, CDR1 is SQVTM and CDR2 ANQGSEA. The CDR3 DNA reads as TGCAGCGTTGTGGGGACAGGGGGCTTCGAGCAGTACTTC. Translating gives CSVVGTGGFEQYF.